This T cell receptor beta chain was recorded in a study of T-cell reconstitution after alpha-beta-depleted transplantation in children. CDR3 size: 14 residues. Germline CDR1 MNHEY, CDR2 SVGAGI. It was with unique molecular identifiers that the TCRbeta library was prepared. TCRdb itself ran the PCR reads through MiXCR, one entry per CDR3 protein. The sample shows 200,000 to 250,000 distinct CDR3 sequences, around 12% of them seen only once. Details on this clonotype: The junction departs from germline at one end; a sequencing error may be responsible.

The TCR sequence derives from a human donor who donated a stem cell graft to a child with acute lymphoblastic leukemia. The sequencing used PBMCs from the stem cell graft donor, collected from the stem cell graft. The chain uses TRBV6-5 and TRBJ1-1; D ambiguous. CDR3 nucleotide sequence: TGTGCCAGCAGATACTTGGCATTGAACACTGAAGCTTTCTTT. As protein: CASRYLALNTEAFF.